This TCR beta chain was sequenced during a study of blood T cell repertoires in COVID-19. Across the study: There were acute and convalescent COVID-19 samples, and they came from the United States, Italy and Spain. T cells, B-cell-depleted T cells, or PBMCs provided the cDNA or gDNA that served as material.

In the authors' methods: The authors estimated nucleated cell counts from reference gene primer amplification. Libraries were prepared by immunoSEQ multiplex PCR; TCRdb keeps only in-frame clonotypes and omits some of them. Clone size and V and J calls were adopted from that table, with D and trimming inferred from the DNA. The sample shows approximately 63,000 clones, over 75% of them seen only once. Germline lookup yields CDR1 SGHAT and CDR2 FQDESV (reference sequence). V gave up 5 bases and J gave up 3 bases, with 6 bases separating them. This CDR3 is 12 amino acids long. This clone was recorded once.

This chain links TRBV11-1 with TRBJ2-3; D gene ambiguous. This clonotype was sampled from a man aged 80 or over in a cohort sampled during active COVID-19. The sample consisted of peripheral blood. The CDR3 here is CASSPQTDTQYF. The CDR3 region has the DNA TGTGCCAGCAGCCCACAGACAGATACGCAGTATTTT.